This T cell receptor beta chain came from a study of CD8+ T cells in alopecia areata. Treatment indicated: oral pan-JAK inhibitor, 5-10 mg twice daily. Germline CDR1 reads MGHRA; CDR2 reads YSYEKL. Trimming took 0 bases from V and 1 from J, leaving 6 bases between them. The CDR3 runs to 14 residues. Details on this clone: Its antigen is unknown.

General study points: While tofacitinib was given, many expanded lesional clones persisted in scalp and blood.

Extracted RNA was reverse transcribed, and the resulting cDNA served as sequencing template. Sequenced by immunoSEQ multiplex PCR; TCRdb stores in-frame clones only, minus some. This table holds 110,000 to 150,000 clones, around 50% found once. This chain connects TRBV4-1 to TRBJ2-5; D is undetermined. Sequencing was performed on CD8+ T cells sorted from blood, taken at week 4, from a patient treated with tofacitinib. This receptor was obtained from a human donor with alopecia areata. Here the CDR3 reads CASSQDLSQETQYF. Written as DNA, the CDR3 is TGCGCCAGCAGCCAAGATCTCTCCCAAGAGACCCAGTACTTC.